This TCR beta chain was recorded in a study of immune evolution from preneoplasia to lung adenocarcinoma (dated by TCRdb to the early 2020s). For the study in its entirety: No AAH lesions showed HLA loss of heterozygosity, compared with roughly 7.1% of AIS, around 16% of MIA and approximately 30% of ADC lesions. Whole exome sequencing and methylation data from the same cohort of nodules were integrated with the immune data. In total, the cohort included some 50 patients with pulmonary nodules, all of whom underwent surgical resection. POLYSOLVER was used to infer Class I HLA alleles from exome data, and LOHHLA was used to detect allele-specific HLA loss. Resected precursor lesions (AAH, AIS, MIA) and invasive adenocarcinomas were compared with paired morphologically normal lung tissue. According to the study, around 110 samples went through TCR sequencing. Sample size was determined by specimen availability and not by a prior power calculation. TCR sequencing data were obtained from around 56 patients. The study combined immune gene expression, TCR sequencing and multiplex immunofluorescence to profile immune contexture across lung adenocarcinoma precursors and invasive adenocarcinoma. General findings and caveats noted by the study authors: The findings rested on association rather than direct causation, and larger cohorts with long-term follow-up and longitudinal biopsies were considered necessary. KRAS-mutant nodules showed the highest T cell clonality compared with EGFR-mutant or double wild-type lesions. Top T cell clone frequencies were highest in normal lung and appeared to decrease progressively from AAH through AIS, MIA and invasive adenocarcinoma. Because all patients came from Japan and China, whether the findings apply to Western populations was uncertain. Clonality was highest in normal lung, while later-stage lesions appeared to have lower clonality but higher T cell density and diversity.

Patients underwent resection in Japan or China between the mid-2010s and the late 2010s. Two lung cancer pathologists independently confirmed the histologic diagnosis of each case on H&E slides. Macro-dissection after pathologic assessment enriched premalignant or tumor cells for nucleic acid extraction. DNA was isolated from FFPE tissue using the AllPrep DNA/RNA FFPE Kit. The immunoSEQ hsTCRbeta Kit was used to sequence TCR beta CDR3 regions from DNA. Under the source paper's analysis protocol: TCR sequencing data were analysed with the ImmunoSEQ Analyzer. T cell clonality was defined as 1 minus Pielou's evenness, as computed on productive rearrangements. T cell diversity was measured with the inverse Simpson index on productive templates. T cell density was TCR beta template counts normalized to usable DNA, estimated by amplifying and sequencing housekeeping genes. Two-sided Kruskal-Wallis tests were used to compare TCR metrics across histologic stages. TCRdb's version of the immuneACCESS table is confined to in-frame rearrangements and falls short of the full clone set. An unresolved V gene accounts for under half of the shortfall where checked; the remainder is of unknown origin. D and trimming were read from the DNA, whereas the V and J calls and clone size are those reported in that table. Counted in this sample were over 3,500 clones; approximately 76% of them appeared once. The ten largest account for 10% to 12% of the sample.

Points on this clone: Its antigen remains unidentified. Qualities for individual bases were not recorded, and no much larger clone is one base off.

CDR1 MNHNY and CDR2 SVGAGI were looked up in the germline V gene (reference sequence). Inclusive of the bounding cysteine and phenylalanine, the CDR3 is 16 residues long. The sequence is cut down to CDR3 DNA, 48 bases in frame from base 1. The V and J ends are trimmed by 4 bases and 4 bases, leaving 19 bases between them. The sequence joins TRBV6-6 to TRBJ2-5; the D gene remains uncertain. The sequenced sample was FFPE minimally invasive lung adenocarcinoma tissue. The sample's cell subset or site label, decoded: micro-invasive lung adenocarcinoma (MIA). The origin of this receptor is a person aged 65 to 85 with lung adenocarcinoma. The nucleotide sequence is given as TGTGCCAGCAGTTCCACAAATTCGGTAGTTGGAGAGACCCAGTACTTC. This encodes CASSSTNSVVGETQYF.